Sequencing of this T cell receptor beta chain was carried out in a study of glioma-infiltrating T cells after dendritic cell vaccination. General observations from the study: Complete blood and tumor specimen sets were limited to few patients.

Generated by immunoSEQ multiplex PCR, the TCRdb table keeps only in-frame clones and is missing some. The sample shows some 110,000 clones, around 89% of them seen only once. As regards this clone: Its antigen is unknown.

This CDR3 comprises 15 residues. Time point given: after dendritic cell vaccination, including at tumor progression/relapse. The rearrangement links TRBV21-1 to TRBJ2-7; the table's D call TRBD1 went unverified against the DNA. TRBV21-1 is annotated as a pseudogene. The sequences come from blood, collected after dendritic cell vaccination. This TCR was recovered from a human donor with glioblastoma. The CDR3 nucleotides read TGTGCCAGCAGCACACCAGGGGACAGGGGTCCCCAGCAGTACTTC. Its translation: CASSTPGDRGPQQYF.